This is a list of T cell receptor beta chains from one sample in a study of T-cell reconstitution after alpha-beta-depleted transplantation in children. TCRdb re-called the PCR reads with MiXCR, one entry per CDR3 protein. The sample lists 500,000 to 650,000 distinct CDR3 sequences; around 13% were seen once. Sequenced here: PBMCs, mostly from graft donor cells, sampled 360 days after TCRalphabeta/CD19-depleted stem cell transplant. These receptors all stem from a male patient aged 10 to 17 who had a stem cell transplant for acute myeloid leukemia, so the T cells may come from the graft donor. Each CDR3 is given with its conserved first and last residue.

j_call v_call cdr3_aa
TRBJ2-1 TRBV19 CASSPPLADVSYNEQFF
TRBJ2-5 TRBV29-1 CSVGGQGEETQYF
TRBJ2-1 TRBV6-5 CASSYGTLRENEQFF
TRBJ2-5 TRBV20-1 CSAKRAGTLETQYF
TRBJ2-7 TRBV4-3 CASSQTELGPGQLIYEQYF
TRBJ2-7 TRBV7-2 CASSHATGLTYEQYF
TRBJ2-2 TRBV20-1 CSAPGLAVPGELFF
TRBJ2-7 TRBV3-1 CASSQGTGATYEQYF
TRBJ2-7 TRBV11-2 CASSWTSGPYEQYF
TRBJ1-2 TRBV5-1 CASSFRRDGYTF
TRBJ2-5 TRBV7-8 CASSSGLAGSLETQYF
TRBJ2-1 TRBV20-1 CSASFRPRGNEQFF
TRBJ2-2 TRBV20-1 CSASRLAGGPGELFF
TRBJ2-3 TRBV5-5 CASDPRQGFTDTQYF
TRBJ2-7 TRBV7-2 CASSLETATYEQYF
TRBJ2-1 TRBV29-1 CSYSGYYNEQFF
TRBJ2-7 TRBV7-9 CASTFTEVGAFPYEQYF
TRBJ2-6 TRBV12-3/TRBV12-4 CASSSSANVLTF
TRBJ2-5 TRBV20-1 CSAREPGRVETQYF
TRBJ2-7 TRBV29-1 CSVETERVPYEQYF
TRBJ2-7 TRBV6-1 CASSGLAATYEQYF
TRBJ2-2 TRBV7-4 CASSYLNFFARATRGPANTGELFF
TRBJ2-2 TRBV5-1 CASSLTEPASGELFF
TRBJ2-7 TRBV14 CASSQDLVDEQYF
TRBJ2-3 TRBV6-2/TRBV6-3 CASSYRQIRSTDTQYF
TRBJ2-7 TRBV5-1 CASSLGDRDYHEQYF
TRBJ2-1 TRBV7-2 CASSLAWTSGSVWNEQFF
TRBJ1-6 TRBV9 CASSPPGMSNSPLHF
TRBJ2-1 TRBV6-2/TRBV6-3 CASSPGLPVEQFF
TRBJ2-3 TRBV12-5 CASGLTVSTDTQYF
TRBJ2-2 TRBV9 CASSEGPTNTGELFF
TRBJ2-1 TRBV24-1 CATNFSGSSYNEQFF
TRBJ2-3 TRBV25-1 CASSGRWTGGTDTQYF
TRBJ2-7 TRBV29-1 CSVRQAYEQYF
TRBJ2-2 TRBV20-1 CSAFTGYTGELFF
TRBJ2-7 TRBV15 CATHGQGVYEQYF
TRBJ2-1 TRBV28 CASSLVERSSYNEQFF
TRBJ2-3 TRBV5-5 CASSSRDTRTDTQYF
TRBJ2-3 TRBV20-1 CSAREGGNTPTDTQYF
TRBJ2-3 TRBV5-1 CASSPPGFDTQYF
TRBJ2-5 TRBV6-1 CASRLLVQETQYF
TRBJ2-1 TRBV7-2 CASSLTTGGYNEQFF
TRBJ1-1 TRBV10-3 CAISGENRVSQAFF